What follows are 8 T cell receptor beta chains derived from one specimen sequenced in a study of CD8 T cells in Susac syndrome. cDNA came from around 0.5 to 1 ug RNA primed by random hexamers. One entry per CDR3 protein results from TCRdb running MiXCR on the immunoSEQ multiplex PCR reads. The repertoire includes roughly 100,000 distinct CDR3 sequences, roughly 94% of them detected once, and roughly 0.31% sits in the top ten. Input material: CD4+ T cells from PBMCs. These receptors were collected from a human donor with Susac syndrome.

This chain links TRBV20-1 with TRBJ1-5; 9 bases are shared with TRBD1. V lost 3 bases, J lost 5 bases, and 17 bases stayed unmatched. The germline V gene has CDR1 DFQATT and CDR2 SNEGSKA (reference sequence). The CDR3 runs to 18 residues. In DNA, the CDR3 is TGCAGTGCTAGTTTTGGGGGACAGGGCTTAGTTTTCGATCAGCCCCAGCATTTT. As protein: CSASFGGQGLVFDQPQHF.

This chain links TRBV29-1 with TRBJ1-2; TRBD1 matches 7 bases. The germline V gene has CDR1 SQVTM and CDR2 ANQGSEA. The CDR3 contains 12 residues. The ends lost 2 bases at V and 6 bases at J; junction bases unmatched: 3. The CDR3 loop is CSVEPGGNGYTF. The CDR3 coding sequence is TGCAGCGTTGAACCAGGGGGAAATGGCTACACCTTC.

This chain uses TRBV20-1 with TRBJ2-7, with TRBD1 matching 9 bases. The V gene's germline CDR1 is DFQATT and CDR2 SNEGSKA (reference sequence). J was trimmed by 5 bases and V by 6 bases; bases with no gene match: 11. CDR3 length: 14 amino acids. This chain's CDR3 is CSAEPGTGYNEQYF. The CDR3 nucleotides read TGCAGTGCAGAACCGGGGACAGGGTATAACGAGCAGTACTTC.

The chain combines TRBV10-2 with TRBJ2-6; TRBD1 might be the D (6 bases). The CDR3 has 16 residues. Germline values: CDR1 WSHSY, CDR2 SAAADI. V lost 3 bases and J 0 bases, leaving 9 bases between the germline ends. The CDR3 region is CASSDRGPSGANVLTF. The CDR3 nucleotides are TGCGCCAGCAGTGACAGGGGACCCTCTGGGGCCAACGTCCTGACTTTC.

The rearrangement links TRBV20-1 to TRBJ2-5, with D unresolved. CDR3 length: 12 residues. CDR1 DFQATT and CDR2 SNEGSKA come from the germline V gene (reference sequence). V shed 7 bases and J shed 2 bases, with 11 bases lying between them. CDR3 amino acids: CSVPPDQETQYF. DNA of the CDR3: TGCAGTGTTCCTCCGGATCAAGAGACCCAGTACTTC.

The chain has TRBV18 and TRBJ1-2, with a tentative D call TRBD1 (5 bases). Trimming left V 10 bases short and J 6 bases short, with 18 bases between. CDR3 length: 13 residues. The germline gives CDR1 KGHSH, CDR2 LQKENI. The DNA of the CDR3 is TGTGCCACATCTCCGAGAAGGGACGATGGCTACACCTTC. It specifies CATSPRRDDGYTF. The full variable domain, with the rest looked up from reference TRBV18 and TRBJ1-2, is NAGVMQNPRHLVRRRGQEARLRCSPMKGHSHVYWYRQLPEEGLKFMVYLQKENIIDESGMPKERFSAEFPKEGPSILRIQQVVRGDSAAYFCATSPRRDDGYTFGSGTRLTVV.

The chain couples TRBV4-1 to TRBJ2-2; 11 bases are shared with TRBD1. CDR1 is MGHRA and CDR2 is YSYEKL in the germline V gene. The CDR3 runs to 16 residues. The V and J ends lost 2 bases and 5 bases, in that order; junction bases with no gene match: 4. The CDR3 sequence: CASSQPDRGPTGELFF. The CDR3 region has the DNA TGCGCCAGCAGCCAACCGGACAGGGGGCCAACCGGGGAGCTGTTTTTT.

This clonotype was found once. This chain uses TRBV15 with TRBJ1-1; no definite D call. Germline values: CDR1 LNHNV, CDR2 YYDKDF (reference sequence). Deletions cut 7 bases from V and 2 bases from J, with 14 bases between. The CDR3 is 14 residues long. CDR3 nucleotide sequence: TGTGCCACCACCCTTCCCGGCGGAAACACTGAAGCTTTCTTT. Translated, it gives CATTLPGGNTEAFF.